This TCR beta chain was sequenced in a study of T cell responses to AZD1222 COVID-19 vaccine. The sample holds a few counts of this clone. Its antigen is not known. Study-wide results and limits: Two AZD1222 doses significantly raised spike-specific TCR breadth and depth over controls. Baseline seropositivity characterized only a handful of AZD1222 recipients.

From germline, CDR1 is SGHAT and CDR2 FQNNGV. CDR3 length equals 15 residues. Trimming shortened V by 5 bases and J by 0 bases, and 13 bases separated the two germline ends. TCRdb's copy holds only in-frame clones and misses some; the assay was immunoSEQ multiplex PCR. This table holds over 150,000 clones, 90% found once. This chain uses TRBV11-2 with TRBJ1-1; D is perhaps TRBD1 (5 bases). The TCR comes from an adult in good health. Specimen: peripheral blood, collected on day 0 of AZD1222 vaccination. CDR3 in amino acids: CASSPRRGVNTEAFF. In DNA form, the CDR3 reads TGTGCCAGCAGCCCTAGGAGAGGGGTGAACACTGAAGCTTTCTTT. The full variable domain, with the rest looked up from reference TRBV11-2 and TRBJ1-1, is EAGVAQSPRYKIIEKRQSVAFWCNPISGHATLYWYQQILGQGPKLLIQFQNNGVVDDSQLPKDRFSAERLKGVDSTLKIQPAKLEDSAVYLCASSPRRGVNTEAFFGQGTRLTVV.